This TCR beta chain was profiled in a study of preoperative IRX-2 immunotherapy in early breast cancer. The germline V and J ends were trimmed by 5 bases and 2 bases, with 19 bases remaining between them. This CDR3 has 16 residues. Germline CDR1 is SGHNT and CDR2 is YENEEA. The assay was immunoSEQ multiplex PCR, and TCRdb's table has in-frame clones only and misses some. The sample holds roughly 99,000 clones, roughly 85% seen once. The treatment: preoperative locoregional IRX-2 cytokine immunotherapy. This phase Ib study tested locoregional IRX-2 cytokine immunotherapy given before surgery. The count of this clone is one.

This chain connects TRBV11-3 to TRBJ2-7; D gene uncertain. The source material was tumor tissue, sampled after IRX-2 immunotherapy. The clonotype was recovered from a human donor with breast cancer. The CDR3, as DNA: TGTGCCAGCAGCCCTAGGATCGGCAGGAAAACCTACGAGCAGTACTTC. Translation gives CASSPRIGRKTYEQYF. Full variable domain (rest looked up from reference TRBV11-3 and TRBJ2-7): EAGVVQSPRYKIIEKKQPVAFWCNPISGHNTLYWYLQNLGQGPELLIRYENEEAVDDSQLPKDRFSAERLKGVDSTLKIQPAELGDSAVYLCASSPRIGRKTYEQYFGPGTRLTVT.